The 6 T cell receptor beta chains given below trace back to one sample, sequenced in a study of blood T cell repertoires in COVID-19 (dated by TCRdb to 2018 to 2021). Library creation used the immunoSEQ multiplex PCR assay. In its TCRdb copy, this immuneACCESS table keeps in-frame sequences only and misses some clones. Where compared with another copy, unresolved V genes explain less than half of these, and the others have no known cause. The sample records approximately 130,000 clones, roughly 85% of which are singletons. The top ten constitute around 4% of the sample. Input material: peripheral blood. The receptor source for this set is a human donor in a cohort sampled during active COVID-19.

The chain has TRBV6-2 or TRBV6-3 and TRBJ2-3, with D hard to call. CDR3 length: 14 amino acids. Trimming pared 5 bases from V and 4 bases from J, leaving 13 bases between. CDR1 and CDR2 from the germline V gene are MNHEY and SVGEGT. This CDR3 reads CASSDDTGADTQYF. In DNA form, the CDR3 reads TGTGCCAGCAGTGACGACACTGGTGCAGATACGCAGTATTTT.

This rearrangement joins TRBV12-3 or TRBV12-4 to TRBJ1-1; 7 nucleotides agree with TRBD1. The CDR3 covers 13 residues. Unmatched junction bases numbered 8, after V lost 6 bases and J lost 7 bases. The CDR3 DNA is TGTGCCAGCAGCGAACAGGGGCGAGATGAAGCTTTCTTT. Translating it yields CASSEQGRDEAFF.

This chain connects TRBV2 to TRBJ2-2, with no clear D. CDR1 is SNHLY and CDR2 is FYNNEI in the germline V gene. V lost 1 base and J lost 0, with 9 bases in between. The CDR3 contains 16 residues. CDR3 sequence (DNA): TGTGCCAGCAGTGAAGAGCGCGACGCGAACACCGGGGAGCTGTTTTTT. Protein: CASSEERDANTGELFF.

The V call is TRBV5-1, the J call TRBJ1-2; D is perhaps TRBD1 (5 bases). V dropped 8 bases and J dropped 6 bases, with 23 bases sitting between them. CDR1 SGHRS and CDR2 YFSETQ come from the germline V gene. CDR3 length equals 15 residues. The CDR3 DNA sequence: TGCGCCAGTAACTCCAACCCCGCAGGGATGGATGGCTACACCTTC. This sequence encodes CASNSNPAGMDGYTF.

This sequence joins TRBV7-8 and TRBJ1-2; D might be TRBD1 (5 bases). Germline V gene sequence: CDR1 SGHVS, CDR2 FQNEAQ. The CDR3 has 15 residues. Trimming cost V 0 bases and J 6 bases, with 14 bases left between them. DNA of the CDR3: TGTGCCAGCAGCTTAGCGCGGGGGGGGTCAGATGGCTACACCTTC. Translation: CASSLARGGSDGYTF. The entire variable domain, with the rest obtained from reference TRBV7-8 and TRBJ1-2, is as follows: GAGVSQSPRYKVAKRGQDVALRCDPISGHVSLFWYQQALGQGPEFLTYFQNEAQLDKSGLPSDRFFAERPEGSVSTLKIQRTQQEDSAVYLCASSLARGGSDGYTFGSGTRLTVV.

This clone was seen ten or more times. The chain combines TRBV3-1 (or the pseudogene TRBV3-2) with TRBJ1-2, with 10 bases fitting TRBD1. Per germline, CDR1 LGHDT and CDR2 YNNKEL (reference sequence). The V gene end was trimmed by 0 bases and the J gene end by 4 bases; junction bases not matched to a gene: 8. This CDR3 is built from 17 residues. The CDR3 sequence: CASSQEWDRGPGYGYTF. CDR3 coding DNA: TGTGCCAGCAGCCAAGAATGGGACAGGGGCCCGGGCTATGGCTACACCTTC.